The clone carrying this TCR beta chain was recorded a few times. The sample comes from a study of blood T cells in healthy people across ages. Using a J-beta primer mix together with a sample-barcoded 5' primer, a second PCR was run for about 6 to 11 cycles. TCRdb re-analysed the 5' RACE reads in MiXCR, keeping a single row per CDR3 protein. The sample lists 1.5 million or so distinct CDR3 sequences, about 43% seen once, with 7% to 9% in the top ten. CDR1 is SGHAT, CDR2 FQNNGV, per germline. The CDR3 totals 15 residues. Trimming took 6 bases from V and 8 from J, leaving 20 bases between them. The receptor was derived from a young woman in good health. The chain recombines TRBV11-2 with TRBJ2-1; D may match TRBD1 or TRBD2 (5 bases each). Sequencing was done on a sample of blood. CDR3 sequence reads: CASSQTGSRGHEQFF. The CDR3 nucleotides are TGTGCCAGCAGTCAGACGGGATCGAGGGGCCATGAGCAGTTCTTC.